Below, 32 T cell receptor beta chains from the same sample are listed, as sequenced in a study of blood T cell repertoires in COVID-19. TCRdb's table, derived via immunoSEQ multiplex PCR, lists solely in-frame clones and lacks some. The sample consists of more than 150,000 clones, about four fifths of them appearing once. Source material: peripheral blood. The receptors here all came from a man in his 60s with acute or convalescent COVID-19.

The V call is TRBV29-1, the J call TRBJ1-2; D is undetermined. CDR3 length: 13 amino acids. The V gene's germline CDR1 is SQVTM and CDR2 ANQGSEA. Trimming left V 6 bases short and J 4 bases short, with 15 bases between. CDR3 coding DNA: TGCAGCGTGAAAAGGGAGTCCTCCTATGGCTACACCTTC. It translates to CSVKRESSYGYTF.

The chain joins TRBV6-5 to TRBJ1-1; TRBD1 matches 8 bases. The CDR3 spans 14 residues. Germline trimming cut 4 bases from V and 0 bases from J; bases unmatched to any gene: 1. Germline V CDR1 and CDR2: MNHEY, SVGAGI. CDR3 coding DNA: TGTGCCAGCAGTTCGACAGGGGTGAACACTGAAGCTTTCTTT. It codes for CASSSTGVNTEAFF.

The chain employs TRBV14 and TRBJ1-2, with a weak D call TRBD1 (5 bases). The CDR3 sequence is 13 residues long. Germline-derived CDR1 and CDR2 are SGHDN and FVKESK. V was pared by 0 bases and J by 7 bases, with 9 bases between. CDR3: CASSQEGGVGYTF. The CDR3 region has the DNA TGTGCCAGCAGCCAAGAAGGAGGGGTTGGCTACACCTTC.

The CDR3 reads CASSYSRGQPQHF. In nucleotides, the CDR3 is TGTGCCAGCAGTTACTCAAGGGGTCAGCCCCAGCATTTT. The V gene is TRBV6-5, the J gene TRBJ1-5; possible D gene TRBD1, 5 bases. The CDR3 covers 13 residues. CDR1 and CDR2 (germline): MNHEY, SVGAGI. Trimming stripped 0 bases from V and 6 bases from J, with 6 bases between.

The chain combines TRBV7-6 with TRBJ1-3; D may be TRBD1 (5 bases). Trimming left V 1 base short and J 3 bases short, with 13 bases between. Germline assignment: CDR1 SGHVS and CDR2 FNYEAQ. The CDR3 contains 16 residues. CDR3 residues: CASSLGTGGVGNTIYF. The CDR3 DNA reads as TGTGCCAGCAGCTTAGGGACCGGGGGGGTTGGAAACACCATATATTTT.

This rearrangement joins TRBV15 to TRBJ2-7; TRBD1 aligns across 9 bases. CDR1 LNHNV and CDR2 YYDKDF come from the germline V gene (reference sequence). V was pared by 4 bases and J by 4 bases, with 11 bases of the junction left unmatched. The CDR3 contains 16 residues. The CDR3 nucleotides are TGTGCCACCAGCACTACGATACAGGGGGCGAGGTACGAGCAGTACTTC. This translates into CATSTTIQGARYEQYF.

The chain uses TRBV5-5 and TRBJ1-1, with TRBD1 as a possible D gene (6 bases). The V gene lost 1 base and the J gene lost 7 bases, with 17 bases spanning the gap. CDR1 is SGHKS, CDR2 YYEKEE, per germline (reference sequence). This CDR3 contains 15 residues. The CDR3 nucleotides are TGTGCCAGCAGCTTGAAGATTGGGGGCAGCGGTGAAGCTTTCTTT. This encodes CASSLKIGGSGEAFF.

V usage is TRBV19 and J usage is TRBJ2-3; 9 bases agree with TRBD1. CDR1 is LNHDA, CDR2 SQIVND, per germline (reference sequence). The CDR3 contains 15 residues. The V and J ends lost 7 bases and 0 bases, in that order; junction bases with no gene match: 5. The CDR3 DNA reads TGTGCCAGTACACACAGGGGGCTTAGCACAGATACGCAGTATTTT. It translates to CASTHRGLSTDTQYF.

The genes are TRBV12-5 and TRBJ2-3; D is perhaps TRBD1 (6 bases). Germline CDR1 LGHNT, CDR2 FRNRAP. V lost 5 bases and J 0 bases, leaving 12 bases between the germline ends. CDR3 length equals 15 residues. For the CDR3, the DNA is TGTGCTAGTGGTCCCTTTGGACAGAGCACAGATACGCAGTATTTT. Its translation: CASGPFGQSTDTQYF.

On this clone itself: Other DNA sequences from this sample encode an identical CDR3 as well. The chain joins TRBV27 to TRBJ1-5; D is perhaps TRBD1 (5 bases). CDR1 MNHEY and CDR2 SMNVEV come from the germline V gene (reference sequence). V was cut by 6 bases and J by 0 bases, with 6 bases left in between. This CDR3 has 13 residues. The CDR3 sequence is CASRGVSNQPQHF. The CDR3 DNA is TGTGCCAGCAGAGGGGTTAGCAATCAGCCCCAGCATTTT.

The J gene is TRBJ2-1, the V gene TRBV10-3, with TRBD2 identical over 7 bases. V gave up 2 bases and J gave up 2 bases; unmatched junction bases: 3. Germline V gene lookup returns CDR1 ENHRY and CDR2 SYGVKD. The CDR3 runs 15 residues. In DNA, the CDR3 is TGTGCCATCAGTGAGCGGGAGGCTGCCTACAATGAGCAGTTCTTC. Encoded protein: CAISEREAAYNEQFF.

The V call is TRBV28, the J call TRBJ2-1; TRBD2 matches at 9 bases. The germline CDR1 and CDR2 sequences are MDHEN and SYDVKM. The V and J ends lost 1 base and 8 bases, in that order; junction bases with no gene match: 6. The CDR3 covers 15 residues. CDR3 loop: CASSLYSGSVYEQFF. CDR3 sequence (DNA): TGTGCCAGCAGTTTATATAGCGGGAGTGTCTATGAGCAGTTCTTC. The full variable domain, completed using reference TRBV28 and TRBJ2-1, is DVKVTQSSRYLVKRTGEKVFLECVQDMDHENMFWYRQDPGLGLRLIYFSYDVKMKEKGDIPEGYSVSREKKERFSLILESASTNQTSMYLCASSLYSGSVYEQFFGPGTRLTVL.

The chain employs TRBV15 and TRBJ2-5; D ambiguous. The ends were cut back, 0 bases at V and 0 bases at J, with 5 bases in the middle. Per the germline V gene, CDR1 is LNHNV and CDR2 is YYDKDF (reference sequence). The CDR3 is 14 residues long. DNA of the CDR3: TGTGCCACCAGCAGAGACAGGCACCAAGAGACCCAGTACTTC. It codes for CATSRDRHQETQYF.

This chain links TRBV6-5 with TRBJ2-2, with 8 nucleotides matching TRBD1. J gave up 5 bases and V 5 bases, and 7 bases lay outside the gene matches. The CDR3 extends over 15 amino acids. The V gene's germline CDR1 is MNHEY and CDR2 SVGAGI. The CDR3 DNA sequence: TGTGCCAGCAGTACCTCAGGGGGCCGGACCGGGGAGCTGTTTTTT. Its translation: CASSTSGGRTGELFF.

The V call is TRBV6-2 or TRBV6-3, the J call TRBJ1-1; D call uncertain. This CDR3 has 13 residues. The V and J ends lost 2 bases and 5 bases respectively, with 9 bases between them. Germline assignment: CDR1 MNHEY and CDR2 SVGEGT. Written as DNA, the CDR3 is TGTGCCAGCAGTTACGGCGGGGTAACTGAAGCTTTCTTT. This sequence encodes CASSYGGVTEAFF.

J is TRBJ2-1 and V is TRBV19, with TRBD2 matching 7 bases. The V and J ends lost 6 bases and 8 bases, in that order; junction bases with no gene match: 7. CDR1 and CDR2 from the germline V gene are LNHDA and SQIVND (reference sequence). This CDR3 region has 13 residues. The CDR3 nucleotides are TGTGCCAGTAGAGGGCGGGGGATAGATGAGCAGTTCTTC. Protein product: CASRGRGIDEQFF.

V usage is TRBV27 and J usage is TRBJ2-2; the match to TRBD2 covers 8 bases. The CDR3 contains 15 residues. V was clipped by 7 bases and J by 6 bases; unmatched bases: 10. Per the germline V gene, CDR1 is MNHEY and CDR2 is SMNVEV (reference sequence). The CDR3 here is CASTIGAGGSGELFF. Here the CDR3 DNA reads TGTGCCAGCACAATCGGGGCGGGGGGTTCCGGGGAGCTGTTTTTT.

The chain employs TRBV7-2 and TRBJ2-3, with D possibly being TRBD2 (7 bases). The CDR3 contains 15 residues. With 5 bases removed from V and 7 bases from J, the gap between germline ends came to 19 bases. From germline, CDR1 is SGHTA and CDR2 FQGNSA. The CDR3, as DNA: TGTGCCAGCAGCGCCAGAGGGGGACTAACCTATACGCAGTATTTT. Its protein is CASSARGGLTYTQYF.

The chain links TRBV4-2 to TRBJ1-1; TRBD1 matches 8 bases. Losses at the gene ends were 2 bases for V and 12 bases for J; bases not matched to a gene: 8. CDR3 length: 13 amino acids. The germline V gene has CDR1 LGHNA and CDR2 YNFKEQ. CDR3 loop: CASSQTDRVETFF. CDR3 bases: TGTGCCAGCAGCCAAACGGACAGGGTCGAAACTTTCTTT.

In DNA form, the CDR3 reads TGTGCCAGTAGACTAGCGGGAGGGACCGGGGAGCTGTTTTTT. It is translated as CASRLAGGTGELFF. The chain carries TRBV19 and TRBJ2-2, with TRBD2 identical over 13 bases. Germline CDR1 reads LNHDA; CDR2 reads SQIVND (reference sequence). V was clipped by 6 bases and J by 5 bases; unmatched bases: 0. The CDR3 consists of 14 residues.

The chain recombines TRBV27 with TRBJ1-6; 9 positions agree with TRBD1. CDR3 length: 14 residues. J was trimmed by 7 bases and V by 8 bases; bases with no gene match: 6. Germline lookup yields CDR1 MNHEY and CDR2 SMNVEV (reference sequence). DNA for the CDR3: TGTGCCAGCTCGACCGGGACAGGGAATTCACCCCTCCACTTT. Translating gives CASSTGTGNSPLHF.

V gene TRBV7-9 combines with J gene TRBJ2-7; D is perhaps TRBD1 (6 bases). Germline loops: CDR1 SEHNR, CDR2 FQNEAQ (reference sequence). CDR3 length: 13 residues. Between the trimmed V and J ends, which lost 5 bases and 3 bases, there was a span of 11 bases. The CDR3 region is CASSPGTRYEQYF. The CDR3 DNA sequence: TGTGCCAGCAGCCCGGGGACACGCTACGAGCAGTACTTC.

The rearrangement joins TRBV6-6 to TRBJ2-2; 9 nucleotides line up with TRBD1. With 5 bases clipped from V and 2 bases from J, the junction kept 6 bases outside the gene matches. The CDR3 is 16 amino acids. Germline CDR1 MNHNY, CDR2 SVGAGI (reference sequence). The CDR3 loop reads CASSPPGQGNTGELFF. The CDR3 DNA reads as TGTGCCAGCAGTCCTCCGGGACAGGGAAACACCGGGGAGCTGTTTTTT.

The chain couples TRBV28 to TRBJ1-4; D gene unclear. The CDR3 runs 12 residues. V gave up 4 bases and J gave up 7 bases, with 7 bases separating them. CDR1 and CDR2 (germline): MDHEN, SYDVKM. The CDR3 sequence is CASSSGFEKLFF. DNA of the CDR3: TGTGCCAGCAGTTCAGGATTTGAAAAACTGTTTTTT.

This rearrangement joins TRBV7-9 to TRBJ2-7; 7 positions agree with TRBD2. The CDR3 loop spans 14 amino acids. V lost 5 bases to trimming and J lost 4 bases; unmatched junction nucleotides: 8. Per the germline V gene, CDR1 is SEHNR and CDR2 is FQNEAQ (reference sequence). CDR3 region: CASSPARAGYEQYF. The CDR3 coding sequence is TGTGCCAGCAGCCCGGCCAGAGCGGGGTACGAGCAGTACTTC.

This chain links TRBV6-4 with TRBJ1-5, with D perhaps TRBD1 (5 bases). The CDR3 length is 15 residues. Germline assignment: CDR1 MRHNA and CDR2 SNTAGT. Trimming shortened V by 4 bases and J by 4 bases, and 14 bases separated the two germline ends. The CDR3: CASSAVPGLNQPQHF. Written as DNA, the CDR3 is TGTGCCAGCAGTGCGGTGCCGGGACTGAATCAGCCCCAGCATTTT.

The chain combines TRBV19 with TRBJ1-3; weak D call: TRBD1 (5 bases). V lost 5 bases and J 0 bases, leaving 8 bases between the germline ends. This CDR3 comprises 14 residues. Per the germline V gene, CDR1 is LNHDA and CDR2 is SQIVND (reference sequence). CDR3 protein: CASSAQGSGNTIYF. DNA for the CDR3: TGTGCCAGTAGTGCCCAGGGCTCTGGAAACACCATATATTTT.

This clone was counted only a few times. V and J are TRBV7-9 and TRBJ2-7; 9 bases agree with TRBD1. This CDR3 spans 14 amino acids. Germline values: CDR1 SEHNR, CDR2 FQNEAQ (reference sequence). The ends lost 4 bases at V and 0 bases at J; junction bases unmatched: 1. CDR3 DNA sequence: TGTGCCAGCAGCTCGACAGGGGGCTCCTACGAGCAGTACTTC. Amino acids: CASSSTGGSYEQYF.

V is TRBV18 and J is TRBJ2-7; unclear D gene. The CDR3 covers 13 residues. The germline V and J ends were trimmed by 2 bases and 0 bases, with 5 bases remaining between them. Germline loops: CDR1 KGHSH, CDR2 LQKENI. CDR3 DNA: TGTGCCAGCTCACCAAAGAGCTCCTACGAGCAGTACTTC. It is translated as CASSPKSSYEQYF.

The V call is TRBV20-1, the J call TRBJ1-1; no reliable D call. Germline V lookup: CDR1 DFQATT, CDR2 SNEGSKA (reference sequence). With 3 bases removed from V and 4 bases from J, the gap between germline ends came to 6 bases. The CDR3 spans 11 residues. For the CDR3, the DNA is TGCAGTGCTAGGGCCCCCACTGAAGCTTTCTTT. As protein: CSARAPTEAFF.

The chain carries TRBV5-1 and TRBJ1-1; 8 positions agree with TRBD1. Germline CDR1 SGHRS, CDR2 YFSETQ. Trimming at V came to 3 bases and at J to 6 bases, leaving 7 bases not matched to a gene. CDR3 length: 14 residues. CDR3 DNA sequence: TGCGCCAGCAGCTCTAGACAGGGGAAGTCTGAAGCTTTCTTT. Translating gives CASSSRQGKSEAFF.

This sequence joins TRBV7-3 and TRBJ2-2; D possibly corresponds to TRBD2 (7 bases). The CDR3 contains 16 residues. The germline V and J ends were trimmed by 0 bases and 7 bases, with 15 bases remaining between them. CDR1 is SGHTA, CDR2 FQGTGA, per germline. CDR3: CASSLTLAGAGGELFF. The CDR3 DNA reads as TGTGCCAGCAGCTTAACCCTGGCGGGGGCCGGCGGGGAGCTGTTTTTT.